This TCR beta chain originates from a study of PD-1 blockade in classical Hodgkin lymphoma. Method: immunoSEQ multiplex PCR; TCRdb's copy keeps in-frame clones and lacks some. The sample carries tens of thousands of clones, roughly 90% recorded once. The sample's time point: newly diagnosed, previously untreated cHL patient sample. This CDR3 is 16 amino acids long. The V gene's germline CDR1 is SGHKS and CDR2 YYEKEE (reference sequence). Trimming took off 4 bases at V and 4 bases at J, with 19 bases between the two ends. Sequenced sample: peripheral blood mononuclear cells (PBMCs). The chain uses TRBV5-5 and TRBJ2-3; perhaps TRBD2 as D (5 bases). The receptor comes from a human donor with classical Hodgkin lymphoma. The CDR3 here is CASSPGGPVQADTQYF. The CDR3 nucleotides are TGTGCCAGCAGCCCCGGAGGACCGGTGCAGGCAGATACGCAGTATTTT.